This TCR beta chain was obtained from a study of blood T cell repertoires in COVID-19 (TCRdb year 2020). Looking at the study overall: Samples covering the acute and convalescent phases of COVID-19 were provided by collaborators in the United States, Italy and Spain. Where available, HLA class I and class II types were obtained from metadata supplied by the sample provider rather than from assay-based typing. The repertoires were made available in a free public database intended to serve as a resource for research on the immune response to SARS-CoV-2. The samples were drawn from the first 160 participants of the ongoing ImmuneRACE study and from over 950 subjects provided by 6 global collaborators. The material from the prospective study consisted of cDNA or gDNA derived from T cells, B-cell-depleted T cells, or PBMCs. The dataset comprised deeply sampled blood TCRbeta repertoires from subjects exposed to, actively infected with, or recovered from COVID-19. Sample metadata almost always included a de-identified subject ID, COVID-19 status, age in years and sex.

One collaborating source in Seattle enrolled patients during active infection and followed them longitudinally through the course of disease. Collaborating institutions collected whole blood in K2EDTA tubes following their own protocols. For TCRbeta analysis, collaborator samples were shipped as frozen whole blood, as isolated PBMCs, or as DNA extracted from either sample type. What the research found in general, with its limitations: The amount of clinical and demographic metadata varied by source and participant and was provided uncurated.

Inclusive of the bounding cysteine and phenylalanine, the CDR3 is 14 residues long. The read is trimmed to its CDR3 DNA, 42 bases read in frame from base 1. The germline V gene provides CDR1 SGHRS and CDR2 YFSETQ. Deletion took 8 bases off V and 0 bases off J, with a span of 11 bases between the germline ends. Notes on this clone: The clone's antigen remains unknown. No base quality values were provided; no much bigger clone lies one nucleotide off.

TCRbeta CDR3 regions were amplified from genomic DNA using the immunoSEQ Assay, a bias-controlled multiplex PCR. The authors' analysis ran thus. The number of nucleated cells in each sample was estimated from the amplification of reference gene primers within the assay. To quantify the absolute abundance of each unique TCRbeta CDR3 rearrangement, sequence reads were collapsed and filtered. For each sample, productive Simpson clonality was calculated as the square root of Simpson's diversity index over productive rearrangements. Here the immuneACCESS table is served through TCRdb, limited to in-frame sequences with V and J called. Missing clones are a known gap in these copies; in checked studies unresolved V genes cover under half, and the rest lacks a known reason. V and J calls and clone size come straight from that table; D and trimming were deduced from the DNA. Present in this sample are 150,000 to 200,000 clones, approximately 90% of which were seen just once. Approximately 10% of the sample comes from the top ten.

Sequencing was done on a sample of peripheral blood. The rearrangement joined TRBV5-1 to TRBJ1-4; a weak D assignment points to TRBD1 (5 bases agree). This receptor was identified in a woman aged 65 to 85 with COVID-19, enrolled during active disease. The nucleotides read TGCGCCAGTACCGCAGGGTCAACTAATGAAAAACTGTTTTTT. The encoded protein is CASTAGSTNEKLFF.